The source of this T cell receptor (beta chain) is a study of T cells after yellow fever vaccination. Study summary: Low-cell-number fractions underwent preparation using SMART-Seq v4 Ultra Low Input.

Study observations and caveats: Shared CD4/CD8 clonotypes were a small share, likely from convergent recombination.

For TCR, cDNA came from 5'RACE template switching, which added a universal primer site and UMIs. TCRdb ran MiXCR on the 5' RACE reads and lists one entry per CDR3 protein. Of over 110,000 distinct CDR3 sequences listed, about 8% are singletons. This clonotype was recorded many times. Its antigen is not known. The ends lost 5 bases at V and 7 bases at J; junction bases unmatched: 13. This CDR3 is built from 15 residues. The source is a man in his thirties or forties who received the YFV17D yellow fever vaccine. The V call is TRBV12-3 or TRBV12-4, the J call TRBJ1-2, with 7 bases that match TRBD1. The material sequenced was CD4+ T cells sorted from PBMCs, taken 5 days after the yellow fever booster vaccination. The CDR3 bases are TGTGCCAGCAGTCCTTACAGGGGCCCTGAAAGTGGCTACACCTTC. The encoded protein is CASSPYRGPESGYTF.